This T cell receptor beta chain was observed in a study of blood T cell repertoires in COVID-19. Across the study: Collection of acute and convalescent COVID-19 samples took place in the United States, Italy and Spain. From T cells, B-cell-depleted T cells, or PBMCs came the material, which was cDNA or gDNA.

Per the authors' pipeline: Scientists estimated how many nucleated cells there were by amplifying reference gene primers. Here immunoSEQ multiplex PCR was the method, and the copy in TCRdb shows in-frame clones only, minus some. V and J calls and clone size follow that table, whereas D and trimming were derived from the DNA. The table shows 77,000 or so clones, with 70% to 90% occurring only once. The material sequenced was peripheral blood. The receptor was derived from a man aged 50 or older with active COVID-19.

CDR3 nucleotide sequence: TGTGCCAGCAGTAGAAACAGGGCCCCTAACTATGGCTACACCTTC. Its protein is CASSRNRAPNYGYTF. The V call is TRBV27, the J call TRBJ1-2; maybe TRBD1 (6 bases). There are 15 residues in the CDR3. Germline V lookup: CDR1 MNHEY, CDR2 SMNVEV (reference sequence). Trimming stripped 5 bases from V and 0 bases from J, with 13 bases between.